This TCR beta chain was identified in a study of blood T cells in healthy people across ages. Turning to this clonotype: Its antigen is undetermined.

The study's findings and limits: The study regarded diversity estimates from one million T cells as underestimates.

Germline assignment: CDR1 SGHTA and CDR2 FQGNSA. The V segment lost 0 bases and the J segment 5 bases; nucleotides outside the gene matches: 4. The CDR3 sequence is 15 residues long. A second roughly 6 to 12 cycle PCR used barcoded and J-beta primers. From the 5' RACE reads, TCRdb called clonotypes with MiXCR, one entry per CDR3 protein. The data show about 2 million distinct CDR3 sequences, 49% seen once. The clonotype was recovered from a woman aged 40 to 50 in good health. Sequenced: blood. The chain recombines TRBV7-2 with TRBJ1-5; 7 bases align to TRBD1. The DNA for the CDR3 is TGTGCCAGCAGCTTAGCACAGGGGCCCTATCAGCCCCAGCATTTT. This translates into CASSLAQGPYQPQHF.